This T cell receptor (beta chain) was observed in a study of PD-1 blockade in classical Hodgkin lymphoma (dated by TCRdb to 2020 to 2022). Study-wide context: Nivolumab dosing was 3 mg/kg intravenously every 2 weeks, continuing until either disease progression or unacceptable toxicity. The study used TCR beta sequencing and CyTOF to define a peripheral blood immune signature of response to PD-1 blockade in classical Hodgkin lymphoma.

The time point label on this specimen signifies: cycle 2 day 1 (C2D1) of nivolumab. Relapse after autologous stem cell transplantation had occurred in all trial patients, and cohorts A, B and C were distinguished by prior brentuximab vedotin exposure. The trial cohort comprised some 60 patients with relapsed/refractory classical Hodgkin lymphoma whose best overall responses were complete response, partial response or progressive disease. Single-agent nivolumab was administered to trial patients in the multi-cohort phase II CheckMate 205 trial. An independent review committee assessed best overall response by applying the 2007 International Working Group response criteria. Trial PBMCs were collected just before the start of nivolumab (C1D1) and during therapy at cycle 2 day 1 and cycle 4 day 1. Peripheral blood was collected in 8 mL Vacutainer Cell Preparation Tubes, from which PBMCs were isolated by centrifugation and then cryopreserved.

To note about this clone: It lacks a known antigen. Per-nucleotide qualities are absent, and no much larger clonotype sits a single base away.

Points the paper makes about the study in general: Only a single clinical trial cohort was studied, and what caused the repertoire differences, possibly disease activity or prior therapy, remained undefined. Baseline TCR diversity was reported to be lower in newly diagnosed patients than in healthy donors, and even lower in relapsed/refractory patients. A significant rise by C4D1 was seen in CD4+ but not CD8+ TCR diversity (p=0.0027 vs p=0.16), with the rise being most apparent in complete responders (p=0.02). Lower diversity was seen in patients whose nivolumab began less than 1 year after ASCT, and these patients were left out of later analyses so that immune reconstitution would not confound the results. Trial patients achieving complete response had baseline diversity similar to newly diagnosed patients, whereas partial responders and progressors had significantly lower diversity.

The Qiagen DNeasy kit was used to extract genomic DNA both from unsorted PBMCs and from the negatively selected CD4+ and CD8+ fractions. TCR beta CDR3 regions were subjected to amplification by immunoSEQ multiplex PCR with primers that anneal to V and J segments. A synthetic immune receptor repertoire was used to minimize amplification bias, and any remaining bias was removed computationally after sequencing. As for the authors' bioinformatics: Repertoire diversity was quantified as the Shannon entropy index using custom Python scripts. Unsorted, CD4+ and CD8+ repertoires were analyzed separately, except for combined analyses in which CD4+ and CD8+ sequences were merged in silico. Clonal expansion was defined as at least a 2-fold frequency increase after treatment relative to C1D1, with a pseudocount of 0.5 for undetected baseline clones. Clones with 0 or 1 copy at C1D1 were defined as singleton clones, while clones with 2 or more copies were defined as non-singleton clones. By matching protein sequences in sorted samples from the same patient, clones expanded in unsorted samples were annotated as CD4+, CD8+ or unknown. Wilcoxon tests on paired samples were used to test changes in diversity from C1D1 to C4D1. TCRdb carries this immuneACCESS record with in-frame sequences only. Its versions omit some clonotypes, under half of them owing to an unresolved V gene in the studies checked, with the rest unexplained. The DNA gave D and trimming, while V, J and clone size come from that table. Present in this sample are just over 50,000 clones, about two thirds of which were seen just once. Together, the top ten hold roughly 15% of the sample.

Specimen: peripheral blood mononuclear cells (PBMCs), collected before the second cycle of nivolumab. This receptor was identified in a human donor with classical Hodgkin lymphoma.

The DNA sequence is as follows: TGTGCCTGGAGTCCGGGACAGGGGGCGGAGCAGCCCCAGCATTTT. This sequence encodes CAWSPGQGAEQPQHF. The rearrangement joined TRBV30 to TRBJ1-5, with 12 central nucleotides matching TRBD1. Looking up the germline V gene (reference sequence) yields CDR1 GTSNPN and CDR2 SVGIG. The V end gives up 2 bases and the J end 7 bases, leaving 6 bases in the junction not matched to a gene. From its cysteine to its phenylalanine, the CDR3 spans 15 amino acids. The retained sequence is limited to the CDR3, 45 bases, with the frame set at the first base. Joined to the reference TRBV30 and TRBJ1-5 proteins, this CDR3 gives the full variable domain: SQTIHQWPATLVQPVGSPLSLECTVEGTSNPNLYWYRQAAGRGLQLLFYSVGIGQISSEVPQNLSASRPQDRQFILSSKKLLLSDSGFYLCAWSPGQGAEQPQHFGDGTRLSIL.